The sequence of this T cell receptor beta chain was determined in a study of Ad26.COV2.S vaccination and SARS-CoV-2 variants. This table comes from immunoSEQ multiplex PCR, and its TCRdb copy is limited to in-frame clones, with some not included. The top ten hold 2.5% to 3.5% of the sample, which has 350,000 to 450,000 clones, approximately 84% seen once. The CDR3 loop spans 14 amino acids. J lost 5 bases, V lost 5 bases, and 5 bases had no gene match. CDR1 is SSHAT, CDR2 FNYEAQ, per germline (reference sequence). Treatment denoted: some 20 received Ad26.COV2.S at low or high dose, single or two shots; roughly five received placebo; per-sample allocation not given. Day 63 after the first injection of vaccine or placebo was the sampling time.

This material consisted of peripheral blood, taken in a trial of Ad26.COV2.S vaccine versus placebo. J is TRBJ1-4 and V is TRBV7-7; 7 bases line up with TRBD1. The TCR sequence derives from a person between 18 and 65 years old who received the Ad26.COV2.S COVID-19 vaccine or a placebo. CDR3 coding DNA: TGTGCCAGCAGCCCAGGGGGTTCGAATGAAAAACTGTTTTTT. Translation gives CASSPGGSNEKLFF. Full variable domain (outside the CDR3, taken from reference TRBV7-7 and TRBJ1-4): GAGVSQSPRYKVTKRGQDVTLRCDPISSHATLYWYQQALGQGPEFLTYFNYEAQPDKSGLPSDRFSAERPEGSISTLTIQRTEQRDSAMYRCASSPGGSNEKLFFGSGTQLSVL.